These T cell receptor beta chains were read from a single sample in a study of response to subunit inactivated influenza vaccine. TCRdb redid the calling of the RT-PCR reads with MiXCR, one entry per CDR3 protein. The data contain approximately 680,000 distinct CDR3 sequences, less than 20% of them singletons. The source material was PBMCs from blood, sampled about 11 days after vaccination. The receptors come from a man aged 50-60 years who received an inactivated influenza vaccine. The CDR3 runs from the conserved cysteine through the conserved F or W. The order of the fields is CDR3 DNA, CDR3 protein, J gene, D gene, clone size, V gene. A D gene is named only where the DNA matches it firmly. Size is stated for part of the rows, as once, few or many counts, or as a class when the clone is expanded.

TGTGCCAGCTCGGGGACTAAACCTTACGAGCAGTACTTC,CASSGTKPYEQYF,TRBJ2-7,TRBD2,.,TRBV25-1
TGTGCCAGCAGCAAAGCGCTCTCCACTAACTATGGCTACACCTTC,CASSKALSTNYGYTF,TRBJ1-2,.,few,TRBV21-1
TGTGCCAGCAGCTTAGGACGCTCACAAGACTATGGCTACACCTTC,CASSLGRSQDYGYTF,TRBJ1-2,.,.,TRBV7-8
TGCGCCAGCAGCCAAGATAGGGGCGTAAACACAGATACGCAGTATTTT,CASSQDRGVNTDTQYF,TRBJ2-3,.,few,TRBV4-3
TGTGCCAGCAGTCGGGACCCAAGATATGGCTACACCTTC,CASSRDPRYGYTF,TRBJ1-2,.,.,TRBV12-3/TRBV12-4
TGTGCCAGCAGCGATAGGGGGGGCTGGAAGGACAATGAGCAGTTCTTC,CASSDRGGWKDNEQFF,TRBJ2-1,.,few,TRBV13
TGCGCCAGCAGCAATCTACAGGGAGTAACAGATACGCAGTATTTT,CASSNLQGVTDTQYF,TRBJ2-3,.,.,TRBV5-1
TGTGCCAGCAGGGGGACTAGCGGGAGTTTGGATGAGCAGTTCTTC,CASRGTSGSLDEQFF,TRBJ2-1,TRBD2,.,TRBV12-3/TRBV12-4
TGTGCCATCAGTGAGTCCGGGGGATCAGGCACTGAAGCTTTCTTT,CAISESGGSGTEAFF,TRBJ1-1,.,many,TRBV10-3
TGTGCCAGCAGCTTATCGTGGGGGAAAGAGACCCAGTACTTC,CASSLSWGKETQYF,TRBJ2-5,.,.,TRBV7-9
TGTGCCAGCAGCTTAAGGGAGGGCAGGGGGCGTTTCATCCCCATGGGAAACATTCAGTACTTC,CASSLREGRGRFIPMGNIQYF,TRBJ2-4,.,few,TRBV7-3
TGTGCCAGCAGCGCCGGGGGCCGGGAGACCCAGTACTTC,CASSAGGRETQYF,TRBJ2-5,.,.,TRBV7-9
TGTGCCAGCAGCAGTAGCGGCAGCTACAATGAGCAGTTCTTC,CASSSSGSYNEQFF,TRBJ2-1,.,many,TRBV3-1
TGTGCCAGCAGCTTAGCTCCAGGGGCTAATCAGCCCCAGCATTTT,CASSLAPGANQPQHF,TRBJ1-5,.,few,TRBV11-2
TGTGCCAGCAGCTCCCCCGGGACTAGACCCGAGGAGCTGTTTTTT,CASSSPGTRPEELFF,TRBJ2-2,TRBD2,once,TRBV7-2
TGCGCCAGCAGCTCCCAACAGGGGGGCAAAAACATTCAGTACTTC,CASSSQQGGKNIQYF,TRBJ2-4,TRBD1,few,TRBV5-1
TGTGCCAGTAGTACCCCCCGCGGCGGTAGCTCCTACGAGCAGTACTTC,CASSTPRGGSSYEQYF,TRBJ2-7,.,.,TRBV19
TGTGCCACCGAGAGCGGGGGCTACACCGGGGAGCTGTTTTTT,CATESGGYTGELFF,TRBJ2-2,TRBD2,many,TRBV10-3
TGTGCCAGCAGCTTAGCGGGACTAACCGCTAGCACAGATACGCAGTATTTT,CASSLAGLTASTDTQYF,TRBJ2-3,TRBD2,.,TRBV7-2
TGTGCCAGCAGAACCGGGACGGGTAATGAAAAACTGTTTTTT,CASRTGTGNEKLFF,TRBJ1-4,.,few,TRBV12-3/TRBV12-4
TGCGCCAGCAGTCCAAGAACCCCCGGGACAGGGGACAATGAGCAGTTCTTC,CASSPRTPGTGDNEQFF,TRBJ2-1,TRBD1,many,TRBV4-3
TGTGCCAGCAGCCAAGTAGCCGAGGCCGGGGACACCATATATTTT,CASSQVAEAGDTIYF,TRBJ1-3,.,.,TRBV4-2
TGTGCCAGCAGGGGGGACAGGGTAGATCAGCCCCAGCATTTT,CASRGDRVDQPQHF,TRBJ1-5,TRBD1,.,TRBV2
TGTGCCTGGAGTCCTCCGCGGGGCACCGGGGAGCTGTTTTTT,CAWSPPRGTGELFF,TRBJ2-2,.,few,TRBV30
TGTGCCACCAGTGTTGTCCCAGGGGCCTTCTACGAGCAGTACTTC,CATSVVPGAFYEQYF,TRBJ2-7,.,few,TRBV24-1
TGTGCCAGCAGCAAAATTTCCGGGACCCTCTATGGCTACACCTTC,CASSKISGTLYGYTF,TRBJ1-2,.,few,TRBV7-9
TGTGTCAGCAGTGAGCGAACAGGGATTGGCTACACCTTC,CVSSERTGIGYTF,TRBJ1-2,.,.,TRBV2
TGTGCCAGCAGGGACCTTGGGACCCTCCACTTT,CASRDLGTLHF,TRBJ1-6,.,.,TRBV6-1
TGTGCCACCGAGACGTTACCGGGACAGGGAATGTCGGGGGCCAACGTCCTGACTTTC,CATETLPGQGMSGANVLTF,TRBJ2-6,TRBD1,few,TRBV25-1
TGTGCCAGCAGCCCTCCTTACGGAAACACCATATATTTT,CASSPPYGNTIYF,TRBJ1-3,.,.,TRBV3-1
TGTGCCAGCAGTTTTGGGGGGCTTCATCAGCCCCAGCATTTT,CASSFGGLHQPQHF,TRBJ1-5,.,few,TRBV12-3/TRBV12-4
TGTGCCAGCAGCGGGACAGGGGAAGGGACCCAGTACTTC,CASSGTGEGTQYF,TRBJ2-5,TRBD1,.,TRBV6-1
TGCAGTGCCCCTCTGGGGGGCATAGGGCAGTTCTTC,CSAPLGGIGQFF,TRBJ2-1,.,.,TRBV20-1
TGCGCCACCACTAACTCAGATACGCAGTATTTT,CATTNSDTQYF,TRBJ2-3,.,few,TRBV5-1
TGCAGCGTTGATACTAGCGGCTCCTACAATGAGCAGTTCTTC,CSVDTSGSYNEQFF,TRBJ2-1,TRBD2,.,TRBV29-1
TGTGCCAGCAGGTGGGCTAGCGGGCCGTACGAGCAGTACTTC,CASRWASGPYEQYF,TRBJ2-7,TRBD2,few,TRBV2
TGTGCCAGCAGTTCCCTGACAGGGCGGACCCAGTACTTC,CASSSLTGRTQYF,TRBJ2-5,TRBD1,many,TRBV12-3/TRBV12-4
TGTGCCAGCATTGGGACAGGGGGACCAAATGAAAAACTGTTTTTT,CASIGTGGPNEKLFF,TRBJ1-4,TRBD1,.,TRBV2
TGTGCCAGCAGCCAAGCTAAAGGGGGTAACGCTGAAGCTTTCTTT,CASSQAKGGNAEAFF,TRBJ1-1,.,few,TRBV4-2
TGTGACACCAGCAGACCTGGGACTAGCGGGACGAATACGCAGTATTTT,CDTSRPGTSGTNTQYF,TRBJ2-3,TRBD2,.,TRBV15
TGTGCTAGTGGTTTGGTACCTAGCGGGAGGGAACTAGCCAAAAACATTCAGTACTTC,CASGLVPSGRELAKNIQYF,TRBJ2-4,TRBD2,few,TRBV12-5